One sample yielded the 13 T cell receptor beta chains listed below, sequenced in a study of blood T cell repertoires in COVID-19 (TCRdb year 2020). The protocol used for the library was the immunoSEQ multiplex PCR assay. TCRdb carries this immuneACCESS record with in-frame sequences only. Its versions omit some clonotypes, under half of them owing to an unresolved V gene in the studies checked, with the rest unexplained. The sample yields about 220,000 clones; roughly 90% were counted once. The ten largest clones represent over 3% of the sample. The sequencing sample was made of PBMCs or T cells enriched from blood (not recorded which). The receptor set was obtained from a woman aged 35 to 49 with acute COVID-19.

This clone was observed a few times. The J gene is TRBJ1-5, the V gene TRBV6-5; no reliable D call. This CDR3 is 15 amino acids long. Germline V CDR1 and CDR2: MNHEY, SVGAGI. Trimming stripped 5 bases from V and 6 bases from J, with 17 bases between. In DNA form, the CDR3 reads TGTGCCAGCAGTCCCCGGGCAGAGGGTAGTCAGCCCCAGCATTTT. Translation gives CASSPRAEGSQPQHF.

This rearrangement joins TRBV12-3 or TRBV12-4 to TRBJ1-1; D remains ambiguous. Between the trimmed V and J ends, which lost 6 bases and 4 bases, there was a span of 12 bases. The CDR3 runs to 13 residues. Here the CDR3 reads CASSRVFFTEAFF. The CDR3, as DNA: TGTGCCAGCAGCCGCGTCTTCTTCACTGAAGCTTTCTTT.

The CDR3 region has the DNA TGTGCCAGAAGCTTGGGCACCGGGACAGAGAATGAAAAACTGTTTTTT. Translation: CARSLGTGTENEKLFF. The chain carries TRBV5-3 and TRBJ1-4; TRBD1 aligns across 7 bases. TRBV5-3 is an ORF, with its function uncertain. This CDR3 is 16 amino acids long. Unmatched junction bases numbered 7, after V lost 0 bases and J lost 5 bases.

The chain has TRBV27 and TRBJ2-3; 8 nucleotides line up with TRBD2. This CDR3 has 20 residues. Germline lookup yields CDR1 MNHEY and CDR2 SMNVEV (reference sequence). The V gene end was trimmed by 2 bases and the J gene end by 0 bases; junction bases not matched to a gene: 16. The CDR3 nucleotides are TGTGCCAGCAGTTTAAGCCCGGGTGGGGGCGGGGGGTACAGCACAGATACGCAGTATTTT. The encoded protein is CASSLSPGGGGGYSTDTQYF.

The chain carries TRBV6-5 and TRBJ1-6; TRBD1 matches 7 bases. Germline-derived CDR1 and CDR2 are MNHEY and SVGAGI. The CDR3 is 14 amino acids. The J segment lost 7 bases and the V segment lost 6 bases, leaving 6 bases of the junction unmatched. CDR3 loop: CASRVGQPNSPLHF. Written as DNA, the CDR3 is TGTGCCAGCAGAGTGGGACAGCCGAATTCACCCCTCCACTTT.

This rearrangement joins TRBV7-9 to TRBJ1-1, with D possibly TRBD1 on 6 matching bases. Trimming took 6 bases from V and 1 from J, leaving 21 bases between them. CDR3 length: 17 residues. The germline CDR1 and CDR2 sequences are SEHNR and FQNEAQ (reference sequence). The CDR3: CASSYEGAPGANTEAFF. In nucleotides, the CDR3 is TGTGCCAGCAGTTACGAAGGCGCGCCAGGGGCGAACACTGAAGCTTTCTTT.

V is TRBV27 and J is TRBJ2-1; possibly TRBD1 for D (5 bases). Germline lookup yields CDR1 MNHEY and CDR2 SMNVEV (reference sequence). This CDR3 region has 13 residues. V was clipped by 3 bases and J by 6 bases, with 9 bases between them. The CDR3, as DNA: TGTGCCAGCAGTTTGGGGCAGGGCAATGAGCAGTTCTTC. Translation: CASSLGQGNEQFF.

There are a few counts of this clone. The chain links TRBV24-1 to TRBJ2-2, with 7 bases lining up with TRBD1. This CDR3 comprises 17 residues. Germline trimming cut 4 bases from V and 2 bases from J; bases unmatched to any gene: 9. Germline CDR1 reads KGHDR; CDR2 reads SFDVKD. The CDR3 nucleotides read TGTGCCACCAGTGACCCGGCGCGACAGGGTAACACCGGGGAGCTGTTTTTT. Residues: CATSDPARQGNTGELFF.

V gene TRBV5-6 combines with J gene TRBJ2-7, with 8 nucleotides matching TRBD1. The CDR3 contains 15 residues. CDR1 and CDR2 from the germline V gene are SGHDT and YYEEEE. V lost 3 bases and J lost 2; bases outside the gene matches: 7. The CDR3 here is CASSSRDRRTYEQYF. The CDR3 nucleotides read TGTGCCAGCAGCTCCCGGGACAGGAGGACCTACGAGCAGTACTTC.

CDR3 protein: CASSTYRGGSEEQYF. For the CDR3, the DNA is TGTGCCAGTAGTACCTACAGGGGGGGGTCGGAGGAGCAGTACTTC. V is TRBV19 and J is TRBJ2-7; a possible D gene is TRBD1 (8 bases). The CDR3 contains 15 residues. V lost 4 bases and J 7 bases, leaving 20 bases between the germline ends. Germline CDR1 reads LNHDA; CDR2 reads SQIVND (reference sequence). Full variable domain (remainder filled in from reference TRBV19 and TRBJ2-7): DGGITQSPKYLFRKEGQNVTLSCEQNLNHDAMYWYRQDPGQGLRLIYYSQIVNDFQKGDIAEGYSVSREKKESFPLTVTSAQKNPTAFYLCASSTYRGGSEEQYFGPGTRLTVT.

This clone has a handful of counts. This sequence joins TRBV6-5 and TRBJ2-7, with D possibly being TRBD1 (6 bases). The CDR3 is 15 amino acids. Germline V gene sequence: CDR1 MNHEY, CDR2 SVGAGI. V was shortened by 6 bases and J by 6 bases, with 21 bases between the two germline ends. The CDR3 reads CASSETWTVPSEQYV. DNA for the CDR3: TGTGCCAGCAGCGAGACCTGGACAGTTCCCTCCGAGCAGTACGTC.

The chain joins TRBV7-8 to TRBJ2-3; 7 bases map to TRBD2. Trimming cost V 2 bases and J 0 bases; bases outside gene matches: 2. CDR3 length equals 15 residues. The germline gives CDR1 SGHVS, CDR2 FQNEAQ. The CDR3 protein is CASSLQRGSTDTQYF. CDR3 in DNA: TGTGCCAGCAGCTTACAGCGGGGTAGCACAGATACGCAGTATTTT.

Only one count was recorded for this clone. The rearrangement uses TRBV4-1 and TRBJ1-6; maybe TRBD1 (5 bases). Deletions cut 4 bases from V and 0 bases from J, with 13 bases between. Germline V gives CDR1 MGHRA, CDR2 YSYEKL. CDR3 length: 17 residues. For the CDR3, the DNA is TGCGCCAGCAGCCTCCAGGGAGGGGACTCCTATAATTCACCCCTCCACTTT. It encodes CASSLQGGDSYNSPLHF.